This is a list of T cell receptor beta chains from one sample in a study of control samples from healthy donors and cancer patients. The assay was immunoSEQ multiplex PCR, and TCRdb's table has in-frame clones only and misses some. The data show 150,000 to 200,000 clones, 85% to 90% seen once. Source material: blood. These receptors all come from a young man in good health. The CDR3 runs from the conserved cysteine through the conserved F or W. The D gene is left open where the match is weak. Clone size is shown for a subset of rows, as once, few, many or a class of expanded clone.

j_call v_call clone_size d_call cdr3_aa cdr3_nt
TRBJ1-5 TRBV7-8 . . CASSLAGEGQPQHF TGTGCCAGCAGCTTAGCAGGGGAGGGTCAGCCCCAGCATTTT
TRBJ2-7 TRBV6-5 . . CASSYSTGDSYEQYF TGTGCCAGCAGTTACTCAACAGGTGACTCCTACGAGCAGTACTTC
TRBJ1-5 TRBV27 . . CATKAPGTQPQHF TGTGCCACCAAAGCCCCGGGGACTCAGCCCCAGCATTTT
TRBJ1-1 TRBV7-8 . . CASSARVGGVNTEAFF TGTGCCAGCAGCGCGAGGGTTGGGGGCGTGAACACTGAAGCTTTCTTT
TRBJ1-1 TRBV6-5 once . CASSYGSGGEAFF TGTGCCAGCAGTTACGGATCGGGTGGAGAAGCTTTCTTT
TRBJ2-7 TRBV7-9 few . CASSPLGYEQYF TGTGCCAGCAGCCCACTGGGCTACGAGCAGTACTTC
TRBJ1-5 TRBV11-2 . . CASSSETSNQPQHF TGTGCCAGCAGCTCAGAGACGAGCAATCAGCCCCAGCATTTT
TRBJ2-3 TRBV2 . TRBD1 CASSADRAHTDTQYF TGTGCCAGCAGTGCAGACAGGGCGCACACAGATACGCAGTATTTT
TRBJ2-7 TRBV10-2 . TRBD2 CASRLAGGPYEQYF TGCGCCAGCCGGCTAGCGGGGGGGCCCTACGAGCAGTACTTC
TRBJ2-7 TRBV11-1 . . CASSPQGGREQYF TGTGCCAGCAGCCCCCAGGGGGGGCGCGAGCAGTACTTC
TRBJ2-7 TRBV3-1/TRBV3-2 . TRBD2 CASSPGLAGRVEQYF TGTGCCAGCAGCCCGGGACTAGCGGGGAGGGTCGAGCAGTACTTC
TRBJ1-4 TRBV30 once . CAWSYRTATNEKLFF TGTGCCTGGAGTTACAGGACAGCAACTAATGAAAAACTGTTTTTT
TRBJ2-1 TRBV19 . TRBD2 CASSSRLADYNEQFF TGTGCCAGTAGCTCTCGGCTAGCGGATTACAATGAGCAGTTCTTC
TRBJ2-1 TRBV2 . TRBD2 CASSEKGLAGSNEQFF TGTGCCAGCAGTGAAAAAGGACTAGCGGGGAGCAATGAGCAGTTCTTC
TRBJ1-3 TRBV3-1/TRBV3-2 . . CASSRGPPGNTIYF TGTGCCAGCAGCAGGGGCCCTCCTGGAAACACCATATATTTT
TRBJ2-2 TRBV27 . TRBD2 CANSIGTSGVGELFF TGTGCCAACTCAATCGGGACTAGCGGAGTCGGGGAGCTGTTTTTT
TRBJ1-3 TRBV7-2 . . CASSFRRDNTIYF TGTGCCAGCAGCTTTCGAAGGGATAACACCATATATTTT
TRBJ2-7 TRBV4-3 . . CASSQEQGAGYEQYF TGCGCCAGCAGCCAAGAGCAGGGAGCTGGCTACGAGCAGTACTTC
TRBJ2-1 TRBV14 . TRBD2 CASSQQGTSGASEQFF TGTGCCAGCAGTCAACAGGGGACTAGCGGGGCCAGTGAGCAGTTCTTC
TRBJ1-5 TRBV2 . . CASSVRRNSNQPQHF TGTGCCAGCAGTGTACGGCGTAATAGCAATCAGCCCCAGCATTTT
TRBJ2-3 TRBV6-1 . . CASSDGLAIGTQYF TGTGCCAGCAGTGATGGTCTAGCAATCGGTACGCAGTATTTT
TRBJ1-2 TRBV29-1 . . CSVEQNGYTF TGCAGCGTTGAACAGAATGGCTACACCTTC